The 30 T cell receptor beta chains below were found in one sample sequenced in a study of CD8+ T cells in alopecia areata. Sequencing used cDNA as its template, made by extracting RNA and reverse transcribing it. Using immunoSEQ multiplex PCR, the repertoire was profiled, and TCRdb retains in-frame clones only, with some absent. The table includes around 100,000 clones, around 38% detected once. The sample was CD4+ T cells sorted from blood. All receptors come from a human donor with alopecia areata.

The chain combines TRBV30 with TRBJ2-3, with D tentatively TRBD2 (5 bases). The CDR3 contains 12 residues. V shed 3 bases and J shed 2 bases, with 6 bases lying between them. Germline loops: CDR1 GTSNPN, CDR2 SVGIG (reference sequence). CDR3 sequence (DNA): TGTGCCTGGAGGGACTTCACAGATACGCAGTATTTT. This encodes CAWRDFTDTQYF.

V usage is TRBV18 and J usage is TRBJ1-4, with 7 bases matching TRBD1. CDR3 length equals 18 residues. Trimming cost V 6 bases and J 4 bases; bases outside gene matches: 17. Per the germline V gene, CDR1 is KGHSH and CDR2 is LQKENI. CDR3 DNA: TGTGCCAGCTCCGGGGGAAGCGACAGGGTTGGAAATAATGAAAAACTGTTTTTT. It yields the protein CASSGGSDRVGNNEKLFF.

The chain employs TRBV30 and TRBJ2-5; TRBD1 matches at 7 bases. V lost 4 bases to trimming and J lost 2 bases; unmatched junction nucleotides: 4. The CDR3 has 13 residues. The V gene's germline CDR1 is GTSNPN and CDR2 SVGIG (reference sequence). The CDR3 loop reads CAWTGQIQETQYF. The CDR3 bases are TGTGCCTGGACGGGACAGATACAAGAGACCCAGTACTTC.

The chain has TRBV7-6 and TRBJ2-3; the match to TRBD2 covers 8 bases. CDR3 length: 15 amino acids. The germline V gene has CDR1 SGHVS and CDR2 FNYEAQ. Trimming cost V 2 bases and J 0 bases; bases outside gene matches: 1. CDR3 loop: CASSLLAGSTDTQYF. CDR3 coding DNA: TGTGCCAGCAGCTTATTAGCGGGAAGCACAGATACGCAGTATTTT.

This clone is a singleton in its sample. This chain links TRBV6-6 with TRBJ2-7; perhaps TRBD2 as D (5 bases). Germline CDR1 and CDR2: MNHNY and SVGAGI (reference sequence). V dropped 6 bases and J dropped 0 bases, with 15 bases sitting between them. The CDR3 loop spans 15 amino acids. The CDR3 region is CASRRDREFSYEQYF. The CDR3 bases are TGTGCCAGCAGACGGGATCGGGAATTCTCCTACGAGCAGTACTTC.

J is TRBJ2-5 and V is TRBV5-4, with 8 bases matching TRBD1. With 4 bases clipped from V and 1 base from J, the junction kept 3 bases outside the gene matches. The V gene's germline CDR1 is SGHNT and CDR2 YYREEE (reference sequence). The CDR3 is 14 amino acids. The CDR3 loop is CASSTDRGQETQYF. As DNA, the CDR3 is TGTGCCAGCAGCACTGACAGGGGCCAAGAGACCCAGTACTTC.

This CDR3 is CAWRDPGQGLYGYTF. The CDR3, as DNA: TGTGCCTGGAGGGATCCGGGACAGGGACTCTATGGCTACACCTTC. The chain employs TRBV30 and TRBJ1-2; 9 positions match TRBD1. J gave up 4 bases and V 3 bases, and 9 bases lay outside the gene matches. CDR3 size: 15 residues. Germline CDR1 is GTSNPN and CDR2 is SVGIG (reference sequence). Drawing the rest from reference TRBV30 and TRBJ1-2, the complete variable domain is SQTIHQWPATLVQPVGSPLSLECTVEGTSNPNLYWYRQAAGRGLQLLFYSVGIGQISSEVPQNLSASRPQDRQFILSSKKLLLSDSGFYLCAWRDPGQGLYGYTFGSGTRLTVV.

This chain connects TRBV29-1 to TRBJ2-4; D is possibly TRBD1 (5 bases). The CDR3 runs 14 residues. Per the germline V gene, CDR1 is SQVTM and CDR2 is ANQGSEA. Trimming removed 1 base from V and 3 bases from J, with 10 bases in between. This CDR3 reads CSVEGTLSKNIQYF. In DNA, the CDR3 is TGCAGCGTTGAAGGGACATTGAGCAAAAACATTCAGTACTTC.

This clone appeared a few times. The chain couples TRBV19 to TRBJ2-7; unclear D gene. Trimming took off 1 base at V and 2 bases at J, with 9 bases between the two ends. Germline V gives CDR1 LNHDA, CDR2 SQIVND (reference sequence). This CDR3 spans 14 amino acids. The CDR3, as DNA: TGTGCCAGTAGTATAGGTACTCGGGCCTACGAGCAGTACTTC. Protein product: CASSIGTRAYEQYF.

In this sample, this clone turned up a few times. The chain uses TRBV6-5 and TRBJ2-2, with unresolved D. This CDR3 has 14 residues. Germline CDR1 is MNHEY and CDR2 is SVGAGI. V lost 7 bases, J lost 7 bases, and 16 bases lay in between. DNA for the CDR3: TGTGCCAGCACCCCGGACCCAGAGGTCGGGGAGCTGTTTTTT. Encoded protein: CASTPDPEVGELFF.

The chain recombines TRBV4-1 with TRBJ2-1; D gene uncertain. The ends were cut back, 0 bases at V and 9 bases at J, with 12 bases in the middle. Germline values: CDR1 MGHRA, CDR2 YSYEKL. The CDR3 runs 14 residues. The CDR3 protein is CASSQDLRAPEQFF. The CDR3 coding sequence is TGCGCCAGCAGCCAAGATTTACGAGCCCCTGAGCAGTTCTTC.

Concerning this clone: A read error may account for a junction end that differs from germline. The V call is TRBV20-1, the J call TRBJ2-7; TRBD2 agrees at 9 bases. Germline loops: CDR1 DFQATT, CDR2 SNEGSKA (reference sequence). The CDR3 runs to 11 residues. The CDR3 sequence is CSARDKGLALF. DNA for the CDR3: TGCAGTGCTAGAGATAAGGGACTAGCTTTATTC.

This chain joins TRBV4-2 and TRBJ2-1, with 7 bases that match TRBD2. V shed 0 bases and J 3 bases; nucleotides not matched to a gene: 2. CDR3 length: 15 amino acids. The germline gives CDR1 LGHNA, CDR2 YNFKEQ. CDR3 in amino acids: CASSQDRTSYNEQFF. The CDR3 DNA is TGTGCCAGCAGCCAAGATCGGACTAGCTACAATGAGCAGTTCTTC.

This clone was counted a few times. CDR3 nucleotide sequence: TGCAGCGTCATCGTGGGGGGCAACTACGAGCAGTACTTC. It translates to CSVIVGGNYEQYF. The chain joins TRBV29-1 to TRBJ2-7; D may be TRBD1 or TRBD2 (6 bases each). The germline V and J ends were trimmed by 6 bases and 3 bases, with 15 bases remaining between them. The CDR3 consists of 13 residues. Germline assignment: CDR1 SQVTM and CDR2 ANQGSEA.

This clone was recorded a few times. The rearrangement uses TRBV7-9 and TRBJ1-5; TRBD1 is a possible D gene (6 bases). V lost 8 bases, J lost 4 bases, and 18 bases lay in between. Germline V gene lookup returns CDR1 SEHNR and CDR2 FQNEAQ (reference sequence). CDR3 length: 15 residues. Written as DNA, the CDR3 is TGTGCCAGCGGAAGAGGGGGAGAGTCTAATCAGCCCCAGCATTTT. Protein sequence: CASGRGGESNQPQHF.

The genes are TRBV2 and TRBJ1-5; tentatively, D is TRBD1 (5 bases). The ends were cut back, 4 bases at V and 2 bases at J, with 9 bases in the middle. The CDR3 has 14 amino acids. The germline V gene has CDR1 SNHLY and CDR2 FYNNEI. CDR3 amino acids: CASSVGGGNQPQHF. CDR3 coding DNA: TGTGCCAGCAGTGTTGGGGGGGGCAATCAGCCCCAGCATTTT.

This clone was observed a few times. The chain links TRBV5-1 to TRBJ2-3, with D possibly being TRBD2 (6 bases). The V and J ends lost 4 bases and 5 bases respectively, with 20 bases between them. Germline V lookup: CDR1 SGHRS, CDR2 YFSETQ. The length of the CDR3 is 16 residues. The CDR3 sequence is CASSPGPPLGGDTQYF. In DNA, the CDR3 is TGCGCCAGCAGCCCGGGACCGCCGCTCGGGGGAGATACGCAGTATTTT.

The V gene is TRBV11-2, the J gene TRBJ2-5; D is possibly TRBD2 (5 bases). Trimming pared 3 bases from V and 7 bases from J, leaving 15 bases between. This CDR3 has 14 amino acids. The germline gives CDR1 SGHAT, CDR2 FQNNGV. The CDR3 sequence: CASSLARVGWTQYF. CDR3 nucleotide sequence: TGTGCCAGCAGCTTGGCGAGGGTTGGGTGGACCCAGTACTTC. Full variable domain (missing parts from reference TRBV11-2 and TRBJ2-5): EAGVAQSPRYKIIEKRQSVAFWCNPISGHATLYWYQQILGQGPKLLIQFQNNGVVDDSQLPKDRFSAERLKGVDSTLKIQPAKLEDSAVYLCASSLARVGWTQYFGPGTRLLVL.

The chain carries TRBV20-1 and TRBJ1-2; no firm D call. This CDR3 spans 8 amino acids. Germline-derived CDR1 and CDR2 are DFQATT and SNEGSKA (reference sequence). The CDR3 protein is CRHMDYTF. CDR3 bases: TGCAGACATATGGACTACACCTTC.

The chain uses TRBV29-1 and TRBJ2-7; D remains unclear. There are 15 residues in the CDR3. Germline CDR1 and CDR2: SQVTM and ANQGSEA. The ends were cut back, 3 bases at V and 2 bases at J, with 17 bases in the middle. This CDR3 reads CSVEVGLGTTYEQYF. Here the CDR3 DNA reads TGCAGCGTTGAGGTTGGTTTGGGAACCACCTACGAGCAGTACTTC.

The chain is built from TRBV7-2 and TRBJ2-3; 12 bases agree with TRBD2. Per the germline V gene, CDR1 is SGHTA and CDR2 is FQGNSA. The CDR3 contains 16 residues. V was pared by 5 bases and J by 5 bases, with 8 bases of the junction left unmatched. This CDR3 reads CASSKSSGGAEDTQYF. The CDR3 nucleotides read TGTGCCAGCAGCAAGTCTAGCGGGGGGGCAGAAGATACGCAGTATTTT.

In its sample, this clone was seen a few times. The chain carries TRBV29-1 and TRBJ2-1; D might be TRBD1 (6 bases). Per the germline V gene, CDR1 is SQVTM and CDR2 is ANQGSEA. V lost 4 bases, J lost 7 bases, and 23 bases lay in between. The CDR3 is 16 residues long. The CDR3: CSVATNFGTFVNEQFF. The CDR3 DNA reads TGCAGCGTTGCAACCAACTTCGGGACATTCGTGAATGAGCAGTTCTTC.

The chain recombines TRBV6-5 with TRBJ2-1; possible D gene TRBD2, 5 bases. This CDR3 has 13 residues. Germline CDR1 and CDR2: MNHEY and SVGAGI. Trimming removed 8 bases at V and 1 base at J, with 9 bases between. The CDR3 DNA sequence: TGTGCCAGCGGACGGACTTCCTACAATGAGCAGTTCTTC. Protein: CASGRTSYNEQFF.

The rearrangement uses TRBV7-2 and TRBJ1-1; no clear D. Trimming removed 3 bases from V and 3 bases from J, with 8 bases in between. The CDR3 is 13 amino acids. Germline V gene lookup returns CDR1 SGHTA and CDR2 FQGNSA. DNA of the CDR3: TGTGCCAGCAGCTTCGGCAGCCACACTGAAGCTTTCTTT. It specifies CASSFGSHTEAFF.

This sequence joins TRBV4-3 and TRBJ1-5; D not resolved. V was pared by 0 bases and J by 2 bases, with 8 bases between. CDR1 LGHNA and CDR2 YSLEER come from the germline V gene. This CDR3 has 15 residues. The DNA for the CDR3 is TGCGCCAGCAGCCAAGAAAGGGCAGGCAATCAGCCCCAGCATTTT. This encodes CASSQERAGNQPQHF.

The gene calls are TRBV27 and TRBJ1-5, with D possibly TRBD1 on 5 matching bases. The germline V and J ends were trimmed by 3 bases and 6 bases, with 12 bases remaining between them. Germline V lookup: CDR1 MNHEY, CDR2 SMNVEV (reference sequence). This CDR3 is 14 amino acids long. The CDR3 is CASSFQGPPQPQHF. CDR3 in DNA: TGTGCCAGCAGTTTCCAGGGCCCTCCTCAGCCCCAGCATTTT.

This clone has a handful of counts. The CDR3 DNA follows: TGCAGCGTTGGGTCGGGACCCACCTACGAGCAGTACTTC. Residues: CSVGSGPTYEQYF. J is TRBJ2-7 and V is TRBV29-1; D tentatively reads TRBD1 or TRBD2 (5 bases each). The CDR3 covers 13 residues. Between the trimmed V and J ends, which lost 4 bases and 2 bases, there was a span of 12 bases. The germline V gene has CDR1 SQVTM and CDR2 ANQGSEA.

This clone was observed a handful of times. This chain uses TRBV5-1 with TRBJ2-3; D might be TRBD1 or TRBD2, each matching 5 bases. The CDR3 is 16 amino acids. Germline-derived CDR1 and CDR2 are SGHRS and YFSETQ. The V and J ends lost 4 bases and 3 bases respectively, with 18 bases between them. CDR3 in DNA: TGCGCCAGCAGCCCGAGGTTGGCAGGGAGTACAGATACGCAGTATTTT. Amino acids: CASSPRLAGSTDTQYF.

This clone was counted between two and nine times. For the CDR3, the DNA is TGTGCCAGCAGACCCAGCTGGGGGCTAGCGGGCCTCCAAGAGACCCAGTACTTC. Its protein is CASRPSWGLAGLQETQYF. V and J are TRBV7-2 and TRBJ2-5; 8 nucleotides agree with TRBD2. The CDR3 consists of 18 residues. Germline trimming cut 6 bases from V and 1 base from J; bases unmatched to any gene: 16. Germline CDR1 reads SGHTA; CDR2 reads FQGNSA.

The chain has TRBV7-9 and TRBJ2-1, with 7 bases aligning to TRBD2. The ends lost 1 base at V and 10 bases at J; junction bases unmatched: 10. Germline V gene data show CDR1 as SEHNR and CDR2 as FQNEAQ (reference sequence). The CDR3 has 15 amino acids. DNA for the CDR3: TGTGCCAGCAGCTTAGATATTGCGGGAGAAATGGAGCAGTTCTTC. Translated, it gives CASSLDIAGEMEQFF.